This T cell receptor beta chain was captured in a study of cytomegalovirus exposure and HLA in healthy donors. Researchers ran the PCR with 60 Vbeta and 13 Jbeta primers. Method: immunoSEQ multiplex PCR; TCRdb's copy keeps in-frame clones and lacks some. The sample contains 80,000 to 100,000 clones, around 68% of which appear only once. About this clone itself: The antigen remains undetermined.

V dropped 0 bases and J dropped 9; count of bases not matched to a gene: 12. In germline, CDR1 is MNHEY, CDR2 SVGAGI. The CDR3 totals 16 residues. Overall study findings and caveats: The authors later found HLA-associated TCR beta chains more clonally expanded than equally common others. Further analysis was carried out later, and it showed several of the most significant clusters appearing linked to common viral pathogens.

This TCR came from a man between 50 and 59 years old in good health and CMV-seronegative. V usage is TRBV6-5 and J usage is TRBJ2-3; 7 nucleotides line up with TRBD2. Sequenced input: PBMCs. The CDR3 DNA reads as TGTGCCAGCAGTTACTCGCCTAGCGGTCTCGGTGAGACGCAGTATTTT. Protein: CASSYSPSGLGETQYF.